Listed below are T cell receptor beta chains from one sample, sequenced in a study of blood T cell repertoires in COVID-19. Some clones are missing from TCRdb's copy, which holds only in-frame ones; the method was immunoSEQ multiplex PCR. The sample has 150,000 to 200,000 clones, 88% seen once; the top ten hold 5% to 8.5%. The sequenced sample consisted of PBMCs or T cells enriched from blood (not recorded which). The receptors originated from a woman between 50 and 59 years old who had recovered from COVID-19. Both conserved end residues are part of each CDR3. D genes are given only for firm matches. Clone size appears in some rows only: once, few, many, or a class for an expanded clone.

>TRBJ1-2|TRBV14|-|-
TGTGCCAGCAGCCCGAGGGGGGGAGGCCATGGCTACACCTTC
CASSPRGGGHGYTF
>TRBJ2-6|TRBV18|-|-
TGTGCCAGCTCACCAAGAGGAGGGGCCAACTCTGGGGCCAACGTCCTGACTTTC
CASSPRGGANSGANVLTF
>TRBJ2-7|TRBV6-2/TRBV6-3|-|-
TGTGCCAGCAGTTTAGTAGGAGCCTACGAGCAGTACTTC
CASSLVGAYEQYF
>TRBJ1-1|TRBV7-3|-|-
TGTGCCAGCAGCTTAAGGGCGAACACTGAAGCTTTCTTT
CASSLRANTEAFF
>TRBJ2-3|TRBV6-5|TRBD2|once
TGTGCCAGCGGCAAGCGGGGAAGCACAGATACGCAGTATTTT
CASGKRGSTDTQYF
>TRBJ2-3|TRBV5-6|TRBD2|-
TGTGCCAGCAGCGTTTTCCTAGCGGGGGTGGTAGATACGCAGTATTTT
CASSVFLAGVVDTQYF
>TRBJ1-2|TRBV19|TRBD1|-
TGTGCCAGTAGCTCCGGGACAGGGGCCACTAACTATGGCTACACCTTC
CASSSGTGATNYGYTF
>TRBJ2-5|TRBV7-2|TRBD2|-
TGTGCCAGCAGCCTTACCGGACTAGCGGGGGGGCAAGAGACCCAGTACTTC
CASSLTGLAGGQETQYF
>TRBJ2-7|TRBV11-2|TRBD1|-
TGTGCCAGCAGCGCAACAGGGGTCCTCCACTACGAGCAGTACTTC
CASSATGVLHYEQYF
>TRBJ2-5|TRBV6-5|TRBD2|-
TGTGCCAGCAGAGGGACTAGCGGGAGACAAGAGACCCAGTACTTC
CASRGTSGRQETQYF
>TRBJ2-3|TRBV6-2/TRBV6-3|TRBD2|-
TGTGCCAGCAGCCTACGCGGGGGGGTAGATACGCAGTATTTT
CASSLRGGVDTQYF
>TRBJ2-3|TRBV11-2|-|-
TGTGCCAGCAGCTTAGAGGCCCCCAATACGCAGTATTTT
CASSLEAPNTQYF
>TRBJ1-6|TRBV12-3/TRBV12-4|-|few
TGTGCCAGCAGTTACTCCAATTCACCCCTCCACTTT
CASSYSNSPLHF
>TRBJ1-1|TRBV7-9|TRBD1|-
TGTGCCAGCAGCTTAGGACAGGGGATGAACACTGAAGCTTTCTTT
CASSLGQGMNTEAFF
>TRBJ2-7|TRBV2|-|-
TGTGCCAGCAGACCGCGGGGGCACTCCTACGAGCAGTACTTC
CASRPRGHSYEQYF
>TRBJ2-4|TRBV10-1|TRBD2|-
TGCGCCAGCAGTGAGAAGAGCGGGGGAGGGGGCATTCAGTACTTC
CASSEKSGGGGIQYF
>TRBJ2-1|TRBV24-1|-|-
TGTGCCACCAGTGAACCCGACAACCATGAGCAGTTCTTC
CATSEPDNHEQFF
>TRBJ2-2|TRBV7-2|TRBD1|-
TGTGCCAGCAGCCCCCAGGGACAGGTATACACCGGGGAGCTGTTTTTT
CASSPQGQVYTGELFF
>TRBJ1-1|TRBV27|-|-
TGTGCCAGCAGTCAGGACAGAAGCACTGAAGCTTTCTTT
CASSQDRSTEAFF
>TRBJ2-7|TRBV4-3|-|-
TGCGCCAGCAGCCAAGCTCTATACAGGGACTACGAGCAGTACTTC
CASSQALYRDYEQYF
>TRBJ1-2|TRBV29-1|TRBD1|-
TGCAGCGTTGAAGCCCCTAGGGGGCCCCCTAACTATGGCTACACCTTC
CSVEAPRGPPNYGYTF
>TRBJ2-1|TRBV27|-|-
TGTGCCAGCAGTTTACCGGGATCGCCTAGCGATGAGCAGTTCTTC
CASSLPGSPSDEQFF
>TRBJ1-2|TRBV19|-|-
TGTGCCAGTAGTATCCAGGGCAGAAACTTAAACTATGGCTACACCTTC
CASSIQGRNLNYGYTF
>TRBJ1-1|TRBV7-3|-|few
TGTGCCAGCAGCCCAGGGGAGTCGGGGACTGAAGCTTTCTTT
CASSPGESGTEAFF
>TRBJ1-2|TRBV6-2/TRBV6-3|-|once
TGTGCCAGCAGTTACGAACAGGTGGACAACTATGGCTACACCTTC
CASSYEQVDNYGYTF
>TRBJ2-2|TRBV4-2|-|once
TGTGCCAGCAGCCCCCCCCGGGTACTTCCCGGGGAGCTGTTTTTT
CASSPPRVLPGELFF
>TRBJ2-5|TRBV5-8|-|-
TGTGCCAGCAGCTTGGGTGTGGGGCCTCCCGAGACCCAGTACTTC
CASSLGVGPPETQYF
>TRBJ1-1|TRBV2|TRBD1|-
TGTGCCAGCAATGCACAGGGGGCAAATGAAGCTTTCTTT
CASNAQGANEAFF
>TRBJ2-5|TRBV5-1|-|-
TGCGCCAGCAGCTTGATCCCGGGGACCCAGTACTTC
CASSLIPGTQYF
>TRBJ2-1|TRBV11-1|TRBD2|-
TGTGCCAGCAGCACCCGGACTAGCGGGGTCGCGGATGAGCAGTTCTTC
CASSTRTSGVADEQFF
>TRBJ1-6|TRBV5-6|-|-
TGTGCCAGCAGCTCTGGGACTTGGCCCGTTAATTCACCCCTCCACTTT
CASSSGTWPVNSPLHF
>TRBJ1-1|TRBV30|-|-
TGTGCCTGGAGTGAACAACAGGGGAACACTGAAGCTTTCTTT
CAWSEQQGNTEAFF
>TRBJ1-1|TRBV15|-|few
TGTGCCACCAGCATAAAGCAGGGAGGAACTGAAGCTTTCTTT
CATSIKQGGTEAFF
>TRBJ1-1|TRBV11-3|TRBD1|-
TGTGCCAGCAGCTTAGGATCGGGGGACAGGGCGAAAGCTTTCTTT
CASSLGSGDRAKAFF
>TRBJ1-6|TRBV19|-|many
TGTGCCAGTAGTATAATAGCCAGCAATTCACCCCTCCACTTT
CASSIIASNSPLHF
>TRBJ1-5|TRBV7-2|-|-
TGTGCCAGCAGCTTAGTCAGGGGCCTGAATCAGCCCCAGCATTTT
CASSLVRGLNQPQHF
>TRBJ1-5|TRBV7-9|TRBD1|-
TGTGCCAGCAGCTCCGGGACAGGGGTTAATCAGCCCCAGCATTTT
CASSSGTGVNQPQHF